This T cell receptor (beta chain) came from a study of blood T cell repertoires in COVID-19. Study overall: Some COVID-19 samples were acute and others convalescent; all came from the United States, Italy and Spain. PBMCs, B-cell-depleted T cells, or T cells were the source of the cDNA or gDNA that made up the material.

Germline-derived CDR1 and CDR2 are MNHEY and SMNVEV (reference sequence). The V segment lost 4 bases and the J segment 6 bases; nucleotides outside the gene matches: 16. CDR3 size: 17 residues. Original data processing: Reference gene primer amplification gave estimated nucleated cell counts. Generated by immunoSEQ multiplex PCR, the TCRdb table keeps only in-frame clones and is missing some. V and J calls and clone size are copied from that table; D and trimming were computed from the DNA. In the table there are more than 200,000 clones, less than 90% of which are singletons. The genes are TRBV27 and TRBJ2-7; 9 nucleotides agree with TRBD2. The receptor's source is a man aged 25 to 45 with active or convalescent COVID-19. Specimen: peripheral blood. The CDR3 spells CASSSIFGGGVLREQYF. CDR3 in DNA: TGTGCCAGCAGTTCCATATTTGGCGGGGGGGTTCTTCGCGAGCAGTACTTC.